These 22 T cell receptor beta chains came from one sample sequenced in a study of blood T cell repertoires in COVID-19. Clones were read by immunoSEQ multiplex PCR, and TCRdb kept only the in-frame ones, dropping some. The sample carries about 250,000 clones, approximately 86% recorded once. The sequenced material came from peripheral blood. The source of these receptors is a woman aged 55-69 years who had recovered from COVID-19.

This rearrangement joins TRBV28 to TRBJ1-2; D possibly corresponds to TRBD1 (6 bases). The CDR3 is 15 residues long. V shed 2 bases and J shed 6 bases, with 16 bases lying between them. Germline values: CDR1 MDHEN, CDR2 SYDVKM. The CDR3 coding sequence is TGTGCCAGCAGTTTAGGGGTCGACAGGCTCCATGGCTACACCTTC. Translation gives CASSLGVDRLHGYTF.

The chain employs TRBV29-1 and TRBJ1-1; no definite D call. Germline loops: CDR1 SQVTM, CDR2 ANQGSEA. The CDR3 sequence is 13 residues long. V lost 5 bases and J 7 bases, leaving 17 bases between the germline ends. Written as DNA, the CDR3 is TGCAGCGTTACCCGACCCGATACGGGTGAAGCTTTCTTT. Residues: CSVTRPDTGEAFF.

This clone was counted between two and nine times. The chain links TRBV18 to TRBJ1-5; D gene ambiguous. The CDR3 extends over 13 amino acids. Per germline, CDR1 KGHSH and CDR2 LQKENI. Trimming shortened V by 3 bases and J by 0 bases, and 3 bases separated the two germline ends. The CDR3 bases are TGTGCCAGCTCACCCAGTAGCAATCAGCCCCAGCATTTT. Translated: CASSPSSNQPQHF.

In DNA form, the CDR3 reads TGTGCCAGCAGCCCGCCGGGATCAAAAACAGATACGCAGTATTTT. Protein sequence: CASSPPGSKTDTQYF. The chain links TRBV3-1 (or the pseudogene TRBV3-2) to TRBJ2-3, with D perhaps TRBD2 (5 bases). V was trimmed by 4 bases and J by 3 bases, leaving 14 bases between them. CDR1 and CDR2 from the germline V gene are LGHDT and YNNKEL (reference sequence). The CDR3 consists of 15 residues.

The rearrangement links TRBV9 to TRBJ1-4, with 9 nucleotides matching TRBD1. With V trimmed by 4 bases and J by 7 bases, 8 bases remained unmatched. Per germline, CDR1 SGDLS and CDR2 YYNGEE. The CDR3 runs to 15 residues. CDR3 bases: TGTGCCAGCAGCCCCCGGACAGGGGTTGGTGAAAAACTGTTTTTT. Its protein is CASSPRTGVGEKLFF.

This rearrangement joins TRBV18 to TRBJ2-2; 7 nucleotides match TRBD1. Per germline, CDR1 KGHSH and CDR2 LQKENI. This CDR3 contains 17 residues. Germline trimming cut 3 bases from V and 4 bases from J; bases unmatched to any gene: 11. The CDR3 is CASSPQRQGSATGELFF. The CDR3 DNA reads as TGTGCCAGCTCACCCCAACGACAGGGATCCGCCACCGGGGAGCTGTTTTTT.

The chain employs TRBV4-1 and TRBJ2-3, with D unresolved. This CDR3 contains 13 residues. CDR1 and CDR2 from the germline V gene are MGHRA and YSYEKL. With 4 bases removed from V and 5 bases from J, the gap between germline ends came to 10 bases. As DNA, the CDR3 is TGCGCCAGCAGCCGCGCGAGTGAAGATACGCAGTATTTT. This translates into CASSRASEDTQYF.

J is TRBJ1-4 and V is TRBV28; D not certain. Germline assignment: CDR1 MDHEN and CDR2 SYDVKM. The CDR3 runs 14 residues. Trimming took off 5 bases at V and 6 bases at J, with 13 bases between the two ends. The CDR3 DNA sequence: TGTGCCAGCAGTAGGAGAACCGGAGATGAAAAACTGTTTTTT. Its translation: CASSRRTGDEKLFF. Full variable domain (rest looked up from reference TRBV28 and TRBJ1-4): DVKVTQSSRYLVKRTGEKVFLECVQDMDHENMFWYRQDPGLGLRLIYFSYDVKMKEKGDIPEGYSVSREKKERFSLILESASTNQTSMYLCASSRRTGDEKLFFGSGTQLSVL.

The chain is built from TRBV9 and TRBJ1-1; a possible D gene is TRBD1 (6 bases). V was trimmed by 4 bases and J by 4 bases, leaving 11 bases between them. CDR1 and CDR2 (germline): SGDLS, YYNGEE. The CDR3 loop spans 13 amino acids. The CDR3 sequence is CASSRQVTTEAFF. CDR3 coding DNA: TGTGCCAGCAGCAGACAGGTCACCACTGAAGCTTTCTTT.

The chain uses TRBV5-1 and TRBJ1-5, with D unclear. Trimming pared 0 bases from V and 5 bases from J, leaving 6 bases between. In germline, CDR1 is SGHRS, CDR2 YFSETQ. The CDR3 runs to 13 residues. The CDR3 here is CASSLATDQPQHF. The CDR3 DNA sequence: TGCGCCAGCAGCTTGGCTACTGATCAGCCCCAGCATTTT.

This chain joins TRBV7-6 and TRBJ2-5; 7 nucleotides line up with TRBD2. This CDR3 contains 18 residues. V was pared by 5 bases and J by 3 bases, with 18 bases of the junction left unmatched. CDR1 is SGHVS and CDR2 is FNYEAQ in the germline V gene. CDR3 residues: CASSHPRGEPTFEETQYF. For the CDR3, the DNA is TGTGCCAGCAGCCATCCTCGGGGGGAACCAACATTCGAAGAGACCCAGTACTTC.

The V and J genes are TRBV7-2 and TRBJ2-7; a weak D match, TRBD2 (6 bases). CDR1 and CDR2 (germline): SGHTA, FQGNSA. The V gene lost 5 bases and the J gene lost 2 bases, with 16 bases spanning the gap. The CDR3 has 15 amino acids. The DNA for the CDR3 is TGTGCCAGCAGCCCAGAGACTAGAATGCCCTACGAGCAGTACTTC. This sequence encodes CASSPETRMPYEQYF.

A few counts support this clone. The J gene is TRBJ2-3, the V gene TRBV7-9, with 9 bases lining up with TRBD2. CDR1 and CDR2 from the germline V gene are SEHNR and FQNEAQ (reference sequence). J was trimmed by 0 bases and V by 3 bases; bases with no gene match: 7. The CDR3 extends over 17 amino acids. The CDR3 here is CASSFPASGDSTDTQYF. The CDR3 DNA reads TGTGCCAGCAGCTTTCCGGCTAGCGGGGATAGCACAGATACGCAGTATTTT.

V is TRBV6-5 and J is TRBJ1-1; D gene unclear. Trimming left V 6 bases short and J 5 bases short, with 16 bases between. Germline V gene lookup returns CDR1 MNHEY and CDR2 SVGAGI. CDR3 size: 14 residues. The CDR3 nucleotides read TGTGCCAGCAGCTTCCGGGTAAAGAGGACTGAAGCTTTCTTT. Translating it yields CASSFRVKRTEAFF.

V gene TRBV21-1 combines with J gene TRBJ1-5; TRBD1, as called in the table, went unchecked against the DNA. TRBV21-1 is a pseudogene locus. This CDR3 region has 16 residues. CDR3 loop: CASSNRDRVSNQPQHF. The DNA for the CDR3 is TGTGCCAGCAGCAACCGGGACAGGGTTAGCAATCAGCCCCAGCATTTT.

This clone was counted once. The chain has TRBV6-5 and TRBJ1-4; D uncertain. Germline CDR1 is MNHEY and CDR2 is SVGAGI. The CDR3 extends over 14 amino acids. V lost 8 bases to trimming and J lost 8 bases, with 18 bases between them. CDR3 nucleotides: TGTGCCAGCGCCCGACGGGAATTGGAGGAAAAACTGTTTTTT. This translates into CASARRELEEKLFF.

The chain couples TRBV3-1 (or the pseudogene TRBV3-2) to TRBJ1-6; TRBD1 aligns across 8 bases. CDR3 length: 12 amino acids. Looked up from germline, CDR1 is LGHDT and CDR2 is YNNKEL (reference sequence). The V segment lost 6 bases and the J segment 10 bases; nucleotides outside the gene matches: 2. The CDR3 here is CASRTGESPLHF. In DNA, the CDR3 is TGTGCCAGCAGGACAGGGGAATCACCCCTCCACTTT.

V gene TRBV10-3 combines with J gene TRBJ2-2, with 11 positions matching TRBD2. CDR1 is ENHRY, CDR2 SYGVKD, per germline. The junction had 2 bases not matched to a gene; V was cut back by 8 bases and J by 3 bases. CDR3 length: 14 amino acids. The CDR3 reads CAIGGLADTGELFF. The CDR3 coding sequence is TGTGCCATCGGGGGACTAGCGGACACCGGGGAGCTGTTTTTT.

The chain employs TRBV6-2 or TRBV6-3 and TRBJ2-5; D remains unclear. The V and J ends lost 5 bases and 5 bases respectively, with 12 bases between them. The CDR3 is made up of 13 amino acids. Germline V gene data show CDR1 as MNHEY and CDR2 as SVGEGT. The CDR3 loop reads CASSSVAMETQYF. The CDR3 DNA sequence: TGTGCCAGCAGTAGCGTGGCAATGGAGACCCAGTACTTC.

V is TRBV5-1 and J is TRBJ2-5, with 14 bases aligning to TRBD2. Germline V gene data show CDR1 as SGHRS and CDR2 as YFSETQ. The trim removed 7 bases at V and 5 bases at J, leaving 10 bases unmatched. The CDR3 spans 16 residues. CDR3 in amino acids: CASYRLAGGPMETQYF. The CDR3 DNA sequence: TGCGCCAGCTACCGACTAGCGGGGGGGCCCATGGAGACCCAGTACTTC.

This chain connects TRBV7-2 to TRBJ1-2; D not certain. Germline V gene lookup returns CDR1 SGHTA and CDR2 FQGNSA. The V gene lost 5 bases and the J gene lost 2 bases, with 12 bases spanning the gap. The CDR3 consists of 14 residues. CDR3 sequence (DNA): TGTGCCAGCAGCCTCCCGACACCGAACTATGGCTACACCTTC. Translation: CASSLPTPNYGYTF.

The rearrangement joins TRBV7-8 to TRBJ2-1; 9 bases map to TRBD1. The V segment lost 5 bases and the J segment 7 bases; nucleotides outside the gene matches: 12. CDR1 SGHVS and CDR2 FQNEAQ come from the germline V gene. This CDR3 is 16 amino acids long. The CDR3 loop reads CASSRLTGQGWNEQFF. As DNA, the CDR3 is TGTGCCAGCAGCCGGCTAACGGGACAGGGATGGAATGAGCAGTTCTTC.